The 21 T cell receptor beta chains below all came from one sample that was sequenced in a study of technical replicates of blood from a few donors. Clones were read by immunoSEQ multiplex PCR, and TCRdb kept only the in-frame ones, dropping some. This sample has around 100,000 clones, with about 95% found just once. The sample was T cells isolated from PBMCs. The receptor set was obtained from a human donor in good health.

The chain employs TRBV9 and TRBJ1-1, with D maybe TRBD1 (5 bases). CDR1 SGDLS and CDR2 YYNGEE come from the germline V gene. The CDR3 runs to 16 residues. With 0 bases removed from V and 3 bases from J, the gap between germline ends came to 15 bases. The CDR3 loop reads CASSVDSRGDDTEAFF. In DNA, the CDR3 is TGTGCCAGCAGCGTAGATTCTAGGGGCGATGACACTGAAGCTTTCTTT.

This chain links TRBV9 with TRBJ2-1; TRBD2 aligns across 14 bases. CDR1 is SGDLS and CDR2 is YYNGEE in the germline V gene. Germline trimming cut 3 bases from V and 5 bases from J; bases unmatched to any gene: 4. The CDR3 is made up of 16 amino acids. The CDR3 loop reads CASSGGGLAGDNEQFF. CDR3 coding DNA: TGTGCCAGCAGCGGAGGGGGACTAGCGGGAGACAATGAGCAGTTCTTC.

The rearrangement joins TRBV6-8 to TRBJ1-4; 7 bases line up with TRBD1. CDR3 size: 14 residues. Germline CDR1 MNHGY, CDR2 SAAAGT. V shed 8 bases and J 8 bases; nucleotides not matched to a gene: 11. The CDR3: CASDLRGPREKLFF. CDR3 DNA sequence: TGTGCCAGCGACCTGAGGGGGCCAAGAGAAAAACTGTTTTTT.

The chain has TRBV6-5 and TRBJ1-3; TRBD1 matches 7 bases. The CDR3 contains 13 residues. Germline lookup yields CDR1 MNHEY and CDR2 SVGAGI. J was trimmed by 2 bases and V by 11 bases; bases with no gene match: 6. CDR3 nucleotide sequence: TGTGCCTGTGGACAGGCAACTGGAAACACCATATATTTT. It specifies CACGQATGNTIYF.

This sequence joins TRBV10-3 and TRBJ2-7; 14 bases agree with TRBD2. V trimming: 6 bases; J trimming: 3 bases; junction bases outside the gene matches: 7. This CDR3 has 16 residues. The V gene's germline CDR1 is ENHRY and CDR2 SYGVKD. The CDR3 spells CAIRGTSGRASYEQYF. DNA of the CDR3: TGTGCCATCAGGGGGACTAGCGGGAGAGCTAGCTACGAGCAGTACTTC.

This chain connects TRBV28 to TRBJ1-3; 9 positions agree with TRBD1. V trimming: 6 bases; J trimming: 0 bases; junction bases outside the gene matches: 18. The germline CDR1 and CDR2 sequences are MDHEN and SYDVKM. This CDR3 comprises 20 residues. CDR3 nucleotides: TGTGCCAGCAGCTGGGTCTTACGTCCCGGGACAGGGACCTCTGGAAACACCATATATTTT. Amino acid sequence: CASSWVLRPGTGTSGNTIYF.

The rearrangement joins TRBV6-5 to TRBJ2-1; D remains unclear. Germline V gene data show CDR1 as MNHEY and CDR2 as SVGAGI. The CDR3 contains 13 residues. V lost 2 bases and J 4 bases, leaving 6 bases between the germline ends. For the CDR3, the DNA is TGTGCCAGCAGTTACCCCGGTTACAATGAGCAGTTCTTC. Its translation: CASSYPGYNEQFF.

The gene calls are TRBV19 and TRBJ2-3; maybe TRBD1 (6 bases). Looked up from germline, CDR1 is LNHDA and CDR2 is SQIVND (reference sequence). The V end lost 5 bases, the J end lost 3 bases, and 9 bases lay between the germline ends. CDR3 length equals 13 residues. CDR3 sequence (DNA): TGTGCCAGTAGTGAACAGGGAACAGATACGCAGTATTTT. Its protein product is CASSEQGTDTQYF.

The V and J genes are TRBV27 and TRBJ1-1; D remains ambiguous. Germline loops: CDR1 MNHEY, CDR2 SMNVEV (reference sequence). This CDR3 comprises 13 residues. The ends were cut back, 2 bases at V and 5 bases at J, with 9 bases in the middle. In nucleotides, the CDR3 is TGTGCCAGCAGTTTAACGGTTAGTACTGAAGCTTTCTTT. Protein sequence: CASSLTVSTEAFF.

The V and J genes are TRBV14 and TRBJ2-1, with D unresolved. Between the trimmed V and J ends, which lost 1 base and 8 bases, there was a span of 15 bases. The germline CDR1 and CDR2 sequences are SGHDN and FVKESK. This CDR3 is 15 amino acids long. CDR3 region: CASSQVLATNDEQFF. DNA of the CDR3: TGTGCCAGCAGCCAAGTATTGGCCACGAACGATGAGCAGTTCTTC.

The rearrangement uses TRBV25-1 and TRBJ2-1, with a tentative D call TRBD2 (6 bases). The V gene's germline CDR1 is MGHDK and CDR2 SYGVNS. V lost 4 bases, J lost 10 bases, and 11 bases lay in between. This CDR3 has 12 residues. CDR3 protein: CASSGGLPEQFF. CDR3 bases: TGTGCCAGCAGTGGGGGACTCCCCGAGCAGTTCTTC.

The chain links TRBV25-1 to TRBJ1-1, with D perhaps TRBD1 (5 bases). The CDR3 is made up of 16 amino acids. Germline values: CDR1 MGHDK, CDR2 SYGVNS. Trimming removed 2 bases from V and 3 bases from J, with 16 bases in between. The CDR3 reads CASSETGGTYDTEAFF. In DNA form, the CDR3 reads TGTGCCAGCAGTGAAACCGGGGGGACCTACGACACTGAAGCTTTCTTT.

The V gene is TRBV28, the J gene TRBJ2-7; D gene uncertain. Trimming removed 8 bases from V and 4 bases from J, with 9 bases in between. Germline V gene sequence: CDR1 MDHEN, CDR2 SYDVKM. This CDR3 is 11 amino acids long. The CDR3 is CASGYSYEQYF. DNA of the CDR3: TGTGCCAGCGGTTATTCTTACGAGCAGTACTTC.

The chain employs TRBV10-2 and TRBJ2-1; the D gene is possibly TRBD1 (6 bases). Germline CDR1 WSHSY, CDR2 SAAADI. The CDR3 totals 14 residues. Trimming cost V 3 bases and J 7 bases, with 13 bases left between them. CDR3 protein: CASSDRGTRNEQFF. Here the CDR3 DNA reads TGCGCCAGCAGTGACAGGGGTACTAGGAATGAGCAGTTCTTC.

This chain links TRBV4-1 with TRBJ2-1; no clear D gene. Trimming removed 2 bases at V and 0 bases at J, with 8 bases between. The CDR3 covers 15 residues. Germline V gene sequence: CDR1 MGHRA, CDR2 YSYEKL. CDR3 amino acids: CASSQYLSSYNEQFF. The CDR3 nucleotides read TGCGCCAGCAGCCAATACCTCAGCTCCTACAATGAGCAGTTCTTC.

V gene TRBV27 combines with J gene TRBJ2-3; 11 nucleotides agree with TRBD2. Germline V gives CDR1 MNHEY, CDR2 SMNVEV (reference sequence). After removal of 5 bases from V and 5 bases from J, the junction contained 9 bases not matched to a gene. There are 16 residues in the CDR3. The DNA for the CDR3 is TGTGCCAGCAGTCCGCGGACTAGCGGGTTGGTAGATACGCAGTATTTT. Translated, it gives CASSPRTSGLVDTQYF.

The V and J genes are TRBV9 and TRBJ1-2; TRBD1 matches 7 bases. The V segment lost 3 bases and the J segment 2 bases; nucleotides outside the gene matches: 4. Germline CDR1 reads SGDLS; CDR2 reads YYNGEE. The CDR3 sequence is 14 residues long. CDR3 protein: CASSAVQGNYGYTF. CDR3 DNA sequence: TGTGCCAGCAGCGCTGTACAGGGGAACTATGGCTACACCTTC.

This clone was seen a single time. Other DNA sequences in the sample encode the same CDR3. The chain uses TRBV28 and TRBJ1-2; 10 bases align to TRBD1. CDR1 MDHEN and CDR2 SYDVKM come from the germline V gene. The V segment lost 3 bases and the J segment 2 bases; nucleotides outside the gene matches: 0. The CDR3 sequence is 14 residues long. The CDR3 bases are TGTGCCAGCAGTTTGGGACAGGGGAACTATGGCTACACCTTC. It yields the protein CASSLGQGNYGYTF.

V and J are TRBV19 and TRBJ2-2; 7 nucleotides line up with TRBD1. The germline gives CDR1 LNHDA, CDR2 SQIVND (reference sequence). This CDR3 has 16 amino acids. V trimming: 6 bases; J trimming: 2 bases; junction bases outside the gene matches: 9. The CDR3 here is CASRPPGQTNTGELFF. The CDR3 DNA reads TGTGCCAGTAGGCCGCCGGGACAGACTAACACCGGGGAGCTGTTTTTT.

CDR3: CASKWAGQETQYF. The CDR3 nucleotides are TGTGCCAGCAAGTGGGCAGGTCAAGAGACCCAGTACTTC. V usage is TRBV5-6 and J usage is TRBJ2-5; D is unresolved. The CDR3 extends over 13 amino acids. Germline loops: CDR1 SGHDT, CDR2 YYEEEE. V lost 6 bases, J lost 2 bases, and 11 bases lay in between.

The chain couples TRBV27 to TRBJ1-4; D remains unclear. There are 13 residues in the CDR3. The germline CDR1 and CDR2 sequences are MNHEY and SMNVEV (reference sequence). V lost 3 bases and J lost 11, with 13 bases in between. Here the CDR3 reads CASSLRREGKLFF. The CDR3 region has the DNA TGTGCCAGCAGTTTGAGGCGGGAAGGGAAACTGTTTTTT.